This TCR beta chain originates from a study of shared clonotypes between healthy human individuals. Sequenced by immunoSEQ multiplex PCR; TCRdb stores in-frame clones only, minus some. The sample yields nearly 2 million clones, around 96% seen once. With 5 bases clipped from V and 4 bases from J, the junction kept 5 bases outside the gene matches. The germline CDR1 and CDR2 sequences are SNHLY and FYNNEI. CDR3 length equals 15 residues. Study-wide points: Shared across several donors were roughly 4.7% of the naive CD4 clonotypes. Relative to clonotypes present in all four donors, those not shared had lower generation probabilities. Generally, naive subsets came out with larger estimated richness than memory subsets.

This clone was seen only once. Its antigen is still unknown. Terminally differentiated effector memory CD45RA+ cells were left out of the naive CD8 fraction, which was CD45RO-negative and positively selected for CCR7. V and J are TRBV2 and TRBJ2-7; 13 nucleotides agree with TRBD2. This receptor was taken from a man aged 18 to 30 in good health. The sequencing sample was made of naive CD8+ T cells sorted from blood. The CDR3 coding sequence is TGTGCCAGCAGTCTACTAGCGGGGGGGAATTACGAGCAGTACTTC. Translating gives CASSLLAGGNYEQYF.